This T cell receptor (beta chain) was obtained from a study of shared clonotypes between healthy human individuals. CDR1 and CDR2 (germline): SGHVS, FQNEAQ. The CDR3 is 13 amino acids. With respect to this clone: Germline and junction disagree at one end, which may indicate a read error.

Data came from immunoSEQ multiplex PCR; TCRdb stores just in-frame clones and leaves some out. This table holds 2 million to 2.5 million clones, 85% to 95% found once. The chain links TRBV7-8 to TRBJ1-2, with no clear D. The material sequenced was naive CD4+ T cells from PBMCs. The subset denotes: CD45RA+ positively selected. The receptor comes from a man in his late teens or twenties in good health. Some clones in this sample may be carry-over from other donors' samples. The CDR3, as DNA: TGTGCCAGCAGCCTAGCCCCTGGCTATGGCTACACCTTC. Amino acids: CASSLAPGYGYTF.